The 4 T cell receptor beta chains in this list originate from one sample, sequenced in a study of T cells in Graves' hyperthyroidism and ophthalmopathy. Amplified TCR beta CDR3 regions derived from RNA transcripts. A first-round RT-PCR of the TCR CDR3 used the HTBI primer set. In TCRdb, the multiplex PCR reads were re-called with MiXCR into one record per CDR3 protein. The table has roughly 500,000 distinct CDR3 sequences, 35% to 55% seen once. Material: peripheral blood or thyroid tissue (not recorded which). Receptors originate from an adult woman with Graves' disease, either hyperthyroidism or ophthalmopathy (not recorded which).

The CDR3 coding sequence is TGCGCCAGCAGCCGGGGCGGGGAAAACACCGGGGAGCTGTTTTTT. Translating it yields CASSRGGENTGELFF. The J gene is TRBJ2-2, the V gene TRBV5-1; TRBD2 is a possible D gene (6 bases). There are 15 residues in the CDR3. V lost 4 bases, J lost 2 bases, and 12 bases lay in between. From germline, CDR1 is SGHRS and CDR2 YFSETQ. Supplemented by reference TRBV5-1 and TRBJ2-2, the full variable domain reads KAGVTQTPRYLIKTRGQQVTLSCSPISGHRSVSWYQQTPGQGLQFLFEYFSETQRNKGNFPGRFSGRQFSNSRSEMNVSTLELGDSALYLCASSRGGENTGELFFGEGSRLTVL.

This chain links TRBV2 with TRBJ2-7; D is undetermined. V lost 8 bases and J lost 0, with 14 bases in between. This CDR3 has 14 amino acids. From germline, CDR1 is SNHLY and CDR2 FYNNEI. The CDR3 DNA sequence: TGTGCCAGCTTAGTGGGCCCAAGCTCCTACGAGCAGTACTTC. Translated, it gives CASLVGPSSYEQYF.

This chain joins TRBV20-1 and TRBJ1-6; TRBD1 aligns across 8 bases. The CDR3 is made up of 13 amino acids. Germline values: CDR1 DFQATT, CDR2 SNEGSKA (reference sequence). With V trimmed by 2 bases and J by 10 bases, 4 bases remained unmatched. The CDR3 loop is CSARRTGSSPLHF. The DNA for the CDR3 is TGCAGTGCTAGACGGACAGGGAGCTCACCCCTCCACTTT.

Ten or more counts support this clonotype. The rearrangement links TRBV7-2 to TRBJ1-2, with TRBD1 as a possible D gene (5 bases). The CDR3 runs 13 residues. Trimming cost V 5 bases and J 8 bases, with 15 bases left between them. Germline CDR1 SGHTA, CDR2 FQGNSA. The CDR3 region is CASSPRDAQGYTF. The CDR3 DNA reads TGTGCCAGCAGCCCGCGGGACGCCCAAGGCTACACCTTC.